The 32 T cell receptor beta chains reported below all come from one sample, sequenced in a study of T cells in Graves' hyperthyroidism and ophthalmopathy. RNA transcripts gave rise to amplified TCR beta CDR3 regions. TCR CDR3 underwent first-round RT-PCR with the HTBI primer set. TCRdb itself ran the multiplex PCR reads through MiXCR, one entry per CDR3 protein. Of some 270,000 distinct CDR3 sequences in the sample, roughly 13% were seen once. Sequencing was carried out using blood. These receptors all come from a woman aged 35 to 49 with Graves' hyperthyroidism.

This clonotype was picked up many times. V is TRBV12-3 or TRBV12-4 and J is TRBJ1-1, with TRBD1 matching over 7 bases. With V trimmed by 3 bases and J by 8 bases, 9 bases remained unmatched. The CDR3 totals 14 residues. CDR3 nucleotides: TGTGCCAGCAGTTTGGGCACCTTGGGACAGGAAGCTTTCTTT. This encodes CASSLGTLGQEAFF.

The chain links TRBV14 to TRBJ2-7, with 7 bases lining up with TRBD2. This CDR3 is 16 amino acids long. Losses at the gene ends were 0 bases for V and 0 bases for J; bases not matched to a gene: 5. Germline V gives CDR1 SGHDN, CDR2 FVKESK. CDR3 in DNA: TGTGCCAGCAGCCAAGAGGCCGGGAGGTACTCCTACGAGCAGTACTTC. Protein: CASSQEAGRYSYEQYF.

At least ten counts were recorded for this clonotype. This chain uses TRBV27 with TRBJ1-5; unclear D gene. The germline V and J ends were trimmed by 2 bases and 6 bases, with 5 bases remaining between them. The CDR3 length is 12 residues. Germline V gene sequence: CDR1 MNHEY, CDR2 SMNVEV (reference sequence). The CDR3 loop is CASSLMGQPQHF. For the CDR3, the DNA is TGTGCCAGCAGTTTAATGGGTCAGCCCCAGCATTTT.

A word on this clonotype: A much bigger clone sits one base away, suggesting this may be a read error. The gene calls are TRBV5-5 and TRBJ1-2; maybe TRBD1 (5 bases). The CDR3 totals 14 residues. The germline V gene encodes CDR1 SGHKS and CDR2 YYEKEE (reference sequence). The V end lost 4 bases, the J end lost 6 bases, and 16 bases lay between the germline ends. The CDR3 loop is CASSLGTEKDGYTF. The CDR3 region has the DNA TGTGCCAGCAGCCTCGGGACCGAAAAGGATGGCTACACCTTC.

In this sample, this clonotype turned up many times. The CDR3: CASRLQGALRAFF. The CDR3, as DNA: TGTGCCAGCAGGTTACAGGGGGCGTTGCGGGCTTTCTTT. This chain connects TRBV12-3 or TRBV12-4 to TRBJ1-1; 9 bases align to TRBD1. After removal of 6 bases from V and 11 bases from J, the junction contained 10 bases not matched to a gene. The CDR3 consists of 13 residues.

This clonotype has ten or more counts. The rearrangement links TRBV12-3 or TRBV12-4 to TRBJ1-5; D is ambiguous. V shed 5 bases and J shed 5 bases, with 16 bases lying between them. This CDR3 comprises 15 residues. CDR3 residues: CASSPRVGWDQPQHF. In DNA, the CDR3 is TGTGCCAGCAGTCCCCGGGTGGGTTGGGATCAGCCCCAGCATTTT.

This clonotype was picked up many times. The gene calls are TRBV10-3 and TRBJ1-5, with TRBD1 matching over 10 bases. There are 14 residues in the CDR3. V trimming: 5 bases; J trimming: 6 bases; junction bases outside the gene matches: 4. Germline loops: CDR1 ENHRY, CDR2 SYGVKD. CDR3 DNA sequence: TGTGCCATCAGTAATGACAGGGGGCCTCAGCCCCAGCATTTT. Its translation: CAISNDRGPQPQHF.

This clonotype was seen repeatedly, ten times or more. The V gene is TRBV28, the J gene TRBJ2-7; 10 bases are shared with TRBD1. V shed 11 bases and J 2 bases; nucleotides not matched to a gene: 12. Germline loops: CDR1 MDHEN, CDR2 SYDVKM. The CDR3 totals 15 residues. Here the CDR3 reads CASYPRGQGPYEQYF. CDR3 coding DNA: TGTGCCTCGTACCCAAGGGGACAGGGGCCCTACGAGCAGTACTTC.

This clonotype was counted ten times or more. CDR3 region: CASSEAWAGYGYTF. The DNA of the CDR3 is TGTGCCAGCAGTGAGGCGTGGGCCGGCTATGGCTACACCTTC. This chain connects TRBV6-1 to TRBJ1-2; D remains ambiguous. CDR3 length: 14 amino acids. V was pared by 3 bases and J by 4 bases, with 12 bases between. CDR1 and CDR2 from the germline V gene are MNHNS and SASEGT.

A word on this clonotype: A read error may produce the germline difference seen at one junction end. The CDR3 region has the DNA TGCAGTGCTTCACCGGGACAGGGGCACGAAAAACTGGTTTTT. Its protein product is CSASPGQGHEKLVF. V gene TRBV20-1 combines with J gene TRBJ1-4, with TRBD1 identical over 10 bases. The CDR3 totals 14 residues. The germline CDR1 and CDR2 sequences are DFQATT and SNEGSKA (reference sequence).

Many counts were recorded for this clonotype. The chain carries TRBV2 and TRBJ2-2; D gene uncertain. Germline V lookup: CDR1 SNHLY, CDR2 FYNNEI. This CDR3 is 14 amino acids long. The V gene lost 7 bases and the J gene lost 6 bases, with 15 bases spanning the gap. DNA of the CDR3: TGTGCCAGCAAGGTCCAGTGGGGTTCCGGGGAGCTGTTTTTT. This encodes CASKVQWGSGELFF.

The chain employs TRBV6-9 and TRBJ2-5, with 7 bases matching TRBD1. The CDR3 is made up of 17 amino acids. J lost 5 bases, V lost 3 bases, and 15 bases had no gene match. CDR1 is MNHGY and CDR2 is SVAAGI in the germline V gene. CDR3 sequence reads: CASSYSNRGARVETQYF. Written as DNA, the CDR3 is TGTGCCAGCAGTTACTCAAACAGGGGTGCCAGGGTGGAGACCCAGTACTTC.

This clonotype occurred many times. J is TRBJ1-5 and V is TRBV5-6; possibly TRBD1 for D (6 bases). The CDR3 totals 15 residues. Germline V gene lookup returns CDR1 SGHDT and CDR2 YYEEEE. V lost 1 base, J lost 2 bases, and 10 bases lay in between. CDR3 bases: TGTGCCAGCAGCTTGCAGGGGTCGGGCAATCAGCCCCAGCATTTT. Protein product: CASSLQGSGNQPQHF.

Many counts were recorded for this clonotype. The chain uses TRBV27 and TRBJ2-7; 7 bases are shared with TRBD2. The germline V gene has CDR1 MNHEY and CDR2 SMNVEV (reference sequence). This CDR3 is built from 19 residues. Trimming took 3 bases from V and 3 from J; bases not matched to a gene: 20. CDR3: CASSLEWADEGLVCYEQYF. CDR3 coding DNA: TGTGCCAGCAGTTTGGAGTGGGCGGACGAAGGACTAGTTTGCTACGAGCAGTACTTC.

This clonotype was detected only a few times. V usage is TRBV9 and J usage is TRBJ2-2; D possibly corresponds to TRBD2 (6 bases). The CDR3 has 12 residues. The V gene lost 10 bases and the J gene lost 6 bases, with 13 bases spanning the gap. The V gene's germline CDR1 is SGDLS and CDR2 YYNGEE. The DNA for the CDR3 is TGTGCCGCGGGACGTGTTGCCGGGGAGCTGTTTTTT. Its protein is CAAGRVAGELFF.

Many counts were recorded for this clonotype. The chain combines TRBV20-1 with TRBJ2-7; 8 bases align to TRBD1. CDR3 length: 12 residues. After removal of 6 bases from V and 2 bases from J, the junction contained 3 bases not matched to a gene. Germline V CDR1 and CDR2: DFQATT, SNEGSKA (reference sequence). CDR3 protein: CSAAGGTYEQYF. CDR3 coding DNA: TGCAGTGCGGCAGGGGGCACCTACGAGCAGTACTTC.

The sample holds many counts of this clonotype. This chain joins TRBV15 and TRBJ1-2, with no clear D. V was clipped by 4 bases and J by 3 bases, with 15 bases between them. CDR3 length: 15 amino acids. From germline, CDR1 is LNHNV and CDR2 YYDKDF (reference sequence). The CDR3 loop reads CATSTLSKGHYGYTF. The CDR3 coding sequence is TGTGCCACCAGCACCCTATCCAAGGGTCACTATGGCTACACCTTC. Complete variable domain (other parts from reference TRBV15 and TRBJ1-2): DAMVIQNPRYQVTQFGKPVTLSCSQTLNHNVMYWYQQKSSQAPKLLFHYYDKDFNNEADTPDNFQSRRPNTSFCFLDIRSPGLGDTAMYLCATSTLSKGHYGYTFGSGTRLTVV.

Of note for this clonotype: This may be a read error: a much more frequent sequence differs by one nucleotide. The V call is TRBV11-2, the J call TRBJ2-1, with 8 bases matching TRBD2. The CDR3 runs 15 residues. Germline CDR1 reads SGHAT; CDR2 reads FQNNGV. The CDR3, as DNA: TGTGCCAGCAGCCCCGGACTAGCAGCTAACAATGGGCAGTTCTTC. Protein sequence: CASSPGLAANNGQFF.

At least ten counts were recorded for this clonotype. The rearrangement joins TRBV10-3 to TRBJ2-7; 7 nucleotides agree with TRBD2. The CDR3 consists of 16 residues. V lost 0 bases and J lost 3; bases outside the gene matches: 8. Per germline, CDR1 ENHRY and CDR2 SYGVKD. The CDR3 here is CAISESGTTGGYEQYF. CDR3 DNA: TGTGCCATCAGTGAGTCTGGCACGACGGGAGGCTACGAGCAGTACTTC.

This clonotype was seen repeatedly, ten times or more. The rearrangement links TRBV20-1 to TRBJ2-5; 12 positions match TRBD2. Unmatched junction bases numbered 8, after V lost 2 bases and J lost 7 bases. Germline CDR1 is DFQATT and CDR2 is SNEGSKA (reference sequence). This CDR3 region has 15 residues. The CDR3 nucleotides are TGCAGTGCTAGATTAACGACTAGCGGGAGAGGGACCCAGTACTTC. Residues: CSARLTTSGRGTQYF.

The chain carries TRBV20-1 and TRBJ1-5; D gene unclear. The germline V gene has CDR1 DFQATT and CDR2 SNEGSKA (reference sequence). This CDR3 has 14 amino acids. V shed 5 bases and J shed 7 bases, with 18 bases lying between them. CDR3 in amino acids: CSAREGQPGQPQHF. The DNA of the CDR3 is TGCAGTGCTCGGGAAGGGCAGCCGGGGCAGCCCCAGCATTTT.

This clonotype was seen ten or more times. The chain employs TRBV20-1 and TRBJ2-1; 7 nucleotides match TRBD2. This CDR3 comprises 14 residues. V lost 3 bases and J lost 7; bases outside the gene matches: 9. Germline V gives CDR1 DFQATT, CDR2 SNEGSKA (reference sequence). The CDR3 spells CSASFLAETNEQFF. In DNA form, the CDR3 reads TGCAGTGCTAGTTTTCTAGCGGAGACAAATGAGCAGTTCTTC.

This sequence joins TRBV12-3 or TRBV12-4 and TRBJ2-7; no firm D call. The V end lost 5 bases, the J end lost 4 bases, and 9 bases lay between the germline ends. CDR3 length equals 12 residues. This CDR3 reads CASSRREYEQYF. CDR3 coding DNA: TGTGCCAGCAGTCGCAGAGAGTACGAGCAGTACTTC.

The CDR3 protein is CASSNPRHTLNTEAFF. The CDR3 DNA reads as TGTGCCAGCAGCAACCCCCGACACACACTGAACACTGAAGCTTTCTTT. The rearrangement links TRBV5-8 to TRBJ1-1, with no clear D. The germline CDR1 and CDR2 sequences are SGHTS and YDEGEE. The CDR3 runs 16 residues. Trimming stripped 4 bases from V and 0 bases from J, with 16 bases between. Variable domain in full (rest from reference TRBV5-8 and TRBJ1-1): EAGVTQSPTHLIKTRGQQATLRCSPISGHTSVYWYQQALGLGLQFLLWYDEGEERNRGNFPPRFSGRQFPNYSSELNVNALELEDSALYLCASSNPRHTLNTEAFFGQGTRLTVV.

In this sample, this clonotype turned up many times. The chain carries TRBV11-2 and TRBJ2-4; D gene ambiguous. This CDR3 is built from 13 residues. With 1 base removed from V and 9 bases from J, the gap between germline ends came to 10 bases. Germline V CDR1 and CDR2: SGHAT, FQNNGV. The CDR3, as DNA: TGTGCCAGCAGCTTAGCCCCGAGGACCATTCAGTACTTC. Translated: CASSLAPRTIQYF.

In this sample, this clonotype turned up many times. The chain couples TRBV18 to TRBJ1-1; 8 nucleotides line up with TRBD1. CDR3 length: 13 amino acids. Trimming removed 8 bases from V and 5 bases from J; junction bases left unmatched: 7. CDR1 is KGHSH and CDR2 is LQKENI in the germline V gene. The CDR3 nucleotides are TGTGCCAGCAGCCGAGACAGGGGTACTGAAGCTTTCTTT. It encodes CASSRDRGTEAFF. The complete variable domain, with remaining parts taken from reference TRBV18 and TRBJ1-1, reads NAGVMQNPRHLVRRRGQEARLRCSPMKGHSHVYWYRQLPEEGLKFMVYLQKENIIDESGMPKERFSAEFPKEGPSILRIQQVVRGDSAAYFCASSRDRGTEAFFGQGTRLTVV.

This clonotype was seen ten or more times. V and J are TRBV12-3 or TRBV12-4 and TRBJ1-1; possible D gene TRBD1, 6 bases. V lost 11 bases, J lost 4 bases, and 20 bases lay in between. This CDR3 is built from 14 residues. CDR3 residues: CAGGRGARSTEAFF. As DNA, the CDR3 is TGTGCCGGGGGGAGGGGGGCAAGATCCACTGAAGCTTTCTTT.

This clonotype was seen a handful of times. The chain carries TRBV14 and TRBJ2-2; no definite D call. Per the germline V gene, CDR1 is SGHDN and CDR2 is FVKESK. V was shortened by 0 bases and J by 5 bases, with 7 bases between the two germline ends. The CDR3 consists of 14 residues. CDR3: CASSQDLITGELFF. CDR3 DNA: TGTGCCAGCAGCCAAGATCTCATAACCGGGGAGCTGTTTTTT.

This clonotype was observed a handful of times. This sequence joins TRBV7-3 and TRBJ2-1, with D maybe TRBD1 (5 bases). Per germline, CDR1 SGHTA and CDR2 FQGTGA. V lost 0 bases to trimming and J lost 10 bases, with 7 bases between them. The CDR3 contains 12 residues. The CDR3 bases are TGTGCCAGCAGCTTAACGGCAGGGGAGCAGTTCTTC. Translation: CASSLTAGEQFF.

Of note for this clonotype: Being one base from a much bigger clone, this may be a read error. The V call is TRBV19, the J call TRBJ1-1; no clear D gene. CDR1 is LNHDA and CDR2 is SQIVND in the germline V gene (reference sequence). The CDR3 has 13 residues. The V gene lost 1 base and the J gene lost 4 bases, with 7 bases spanning the gap. CDR3 coding DNA: TGTGCCAGTAGTATAGGAGGGTTCACTGAAGCTTTCTTT. Translation: CASSIGGFTEAFF.

This clonotype was counted at least ten times. DNA of the CDR3: TGTGCCAGCAGCCCCCAGGGAGATACGCAGTATTTT. This translates into CASSPQGDTQYF. This chain links TRBV7-2 with TRBJ2-3; D is perhaps TRBD1 (5 bases). Trimming removed 5 bases at V and 5 bases at J, with 8 bases between. This CDR3 region has 12 residues. Germline CDR1 is SGHTA and CDR2 is FQGNSA.

This clonotype has a count of ten or more. The CDR3 bases are TGTGCCAGCGGTTGGACAGGGCTAACCTACGAGCAGTACTTC. Translation: CASGWTGLTYEQYF. V usage is TRBV28 and J usage is TRBJ2-7; 8 nucleotides agree with TRBD1. V was pared by 8 bases and J by 2 bases, with 8 bases of the junction left unmatched. Germline CDR1 and CDR2: MDHEN and SYDVKM. This CDR3 spans 14 amino acids. Full variable domain (remainder filled in from reference TRBV28 and TRBJ2-7): DVKVTQSSRYLVKRTGEKVFLECVQDMDHENMFWYRQDPGLGLRLIYFSYDVKMKEKGDIPEGYSVSREKKERFSLILESASTNQTSMYLCASGWTGLTYEQYFGPGTRLTVT.